A selection of T cell receptor beta chains follows, all from one sample in a study of blood T cell repertoires in COVID-19. Sequencing was performed with immunoSEQ multiplex PCR; in TCRdb, only in-frame clones are kept and a portion is missing. This table holds some 150,000 clones, about nine tenths found once. Sequencing was carried out using peripheral blood. These receptors were obtained from a human donor in a cohort sampled during active COVID-19. Each CDR3 is given with its conserved first and last residue. Fields, in order: J gene, clone size, V gene, D gene, CDR3 length, CDR3 DNA, CDR3 protein. A D gene is named only where the DNA matches it firmly. Size is stated for part of the rows, as once, few or many counts, or as a class when the clone is expanded.

j_gene: TRBJ2-7; abundance: NA; v_gene: TRBV11-2; d_gene: TRBD2; len: 19; CDR3nt: TGTGCCAGCAGCTTCCGGAACCGCATCGGGACTAGCGGCGCCTACGAGCAGTACTTC; CDR3aa: CASSFRNRIGTSGAYEQYF
j_gene: TRBJ2-7; abundance: NA; v_gene: TRBV19; d_gene: TRBD2; len: 17; CDR3nt: TGTGCCAGTAGTATAGATTGGCGCGGGAGTGCAATCTACGAGCAGTACTTC; CDR3aa: CASSIDWRGSAIYEQYF
j_gene: TRBJ2-1; abundance: NA; v_gene: TRBV19; d_gene: TRBD2; len: 17; CDR3nt: TGTGCCAGTAGTATAGGGTCAGCGGGAGGGCCAAGGGATGAGCAGTTCTTC; CDR3aa: CASSIGSAGGPRDEQFF
j_gene: TRBJ2-3; abundance: NA; v_gene: TRBV5-6; d_gene: NA; len: 16; CDR3nt: TGTGCCAGCAGCTTGGTAGACAGGCGAAGCACAGATACGCAGTATTTT; CDR3aa: CASSLVDRRSTDTQYF
j_gene: TRBJ2-3; abundance: NA; v_gene: TRBV21-1; d_gene: NA; len: 15; CDR3nt: TGTGCCAGCAGAAAAGGGTGGCAGGGCACAGATACGCAGTATTTT; CDR3aa: CASRKGWQGTDTQYF
j_gene: TRBJ1-5; abundance: few; v_gene: TRBV7-2; d_gene: NA; len: 16; CDR3nt: TGTGCCAGCAGCCCTCAGGGGCCTAATAGCAATCAGCCCCAGCATTTT; CDR3aa: CASSPQGPNSNQPQHF
j_gene: TRBJ1-1; abundance: NA; v_gene: TRBV7-2; d_gene: NA; len: 14; CDR3nt: TGTGCCAGCAGCCCGGGACAAAAGGTAACTGAAGCTTTCTTT; CDR3aa: CASSPGQKVTEAFF
j_gene: TRBJ2-3; abundance: medium-sized; v_gene: TRBV15; d_gene: NA; len: 17; CDR3nt: TGTGCCACCAGCAGAACCCCCGGGAGTTGGCTAACAGATACGCAGTATTTT; CDR3aa: CATSRTPGSWLTDTQYF
j_gene: TRBJ2-7; abundance: once; v_gene: TRBV5-4; d_gene: TRBD2; len: 17; CDR3nt: TGTGCCAGCAGCGCCGGGACTAGCGGGGGCCCACCCTACGAGCAGTACTTC; CDR3aa: CASSAGTSGGPPYEQYF
j_gene: TRBJ1-2; abundance: NA; v_gene: TRBV20-1; d_gene: TRBD1; len: 15; CDR3nt: TGCAGTGCCAGTCCGGACAGGGGGCAGGTCTATGGCTACACCTTC; CDR3aa: CSASPDRGQVYGYTF
j_gene: TRBJ1-5; abundance: NA; v_gene: TRBV7-9; d_gene: NA; len: 15; CDR3nt: TGTGCCAGCAGCGCCACAGGGAATAGCAATCAGCCCCAGCATTTT; CDR3aa: CASSATGNSNQPQHF
j_gene: TRBJ1-6; abundance: NA; v_gene: TRBV18; d_gene: TRBD1; len: 14; CDR3nt: TGTGCCAGCTCCGGACAGGGAAGTAATTCACCCCTCCACTTT; CDR3aa: CASSGQGSNSPLHF
j_gene: TRBJ2-1; abundance: NA; v_gene: TRBV7-3; d_gene: TRBD2; len: 15; CDR3nt: TGTGCCAGCATCCCGACTAGCGGGAGGGCCCATGAGCAGTTCTTC; CDR3aa: CASIPTSGRAHEQFF
j_gene: TRBJ2-3; abundance: NA; v_gene: TRBV19; d_gene: TRBD2; len: 14; CDR3nt: TGTGCCAGTAGTATTTCAGCGGGGGTTGATACGCAGTATTTT; CDR3aa: CASSISAGVDTQYF
j_gene: TRBJ2-5; abundance: few; v_gene: TRBV19; d_gene: TRBD1; len: 17; CDR3nt: TGTGCCAGTAGTCCCCGGGACAGGGGAGGCATCGGAGAGACCCAGTACTTC; CDR3aa: CASSPRDRGGIGETQYF
j_gene: TRBJ2-1; abundance: NA; v_gene: TRBV5-1; d_gene: TRBD2; len: 15; CDR3nt: TGCGCCAGCAGCCGGGGGGAGGGAGGCGGATCGGAGCAGTTCTTC; CDR3aa: CASSRGEGGGSEQFF
j_gene: TRBJ1-3; abundance: NA; v_gene: TRBV28; d_gene: NA; len: 15; CDR3nt: TGTGCCAGCAGTTTAGTGGAGGGCTTGGGAAACACCATATATTTT; CDR3aa: CASSLVEGLGNTIYF
j_gene: TRBJ2-3; abundance: NA; v_gene: TRBV18; d_gene: NA; len: 17; CDR3nt: TGTGCCAGCTCACCGTCGAGGGGGGGATTACGGGCAGATACGCAGTATTTT; CDR3aa: CASSPSRGGLRADTQYF
j_gene: TRBJ1-2; abundance: NA; v_gene: TRBV4-3; d_gene: NA; len: 13; CDR3nt: TGCGCCAGCAGCCAAGTGGACACAGGAGGCTACACCTTC; CDR3aa: CASSQVDTGGYTF
j_gene: TRBJ2-4; abundance: NA; v_gene: TRBV7-9; d_gene: TRBD1; len: 16; CDR3nt: TGTGCCAGCAGCTTAGCCGGGGACAGGGGCAAAAACATTCAGTACTTC; CDR3aa: CASSLAGDRGKNIQYF
j_gene: TRBJ1-4; abundance: NA; v_gene: TRBV18; d_gene: NA; len: 14; CDR3nt: TGTGCCAGCTCACCTTTACAGGGTAATGAAAAACTGTTTTTT; CDR3aa: CASSPLQGNEKLFF
j_gene: TRBJ1-4; abundance: NA; v_gene: TRBV25-1; d_gene: NA; len: 17; CDR3nt: TGTGCCAGCAGTGAGGCGGGAAGAGGGCACTATAATGAAAAACTGTTTTTT; CDR3aa: CASSEAGRGHYNEKLFF
j_gene: TRBJ2-5; abundance: NA; v_gene: TRBV24-1; d_gene: TRBD1; len: 16; CDR3nt: TGTGCCACCAGTGATCCAATAACAGGGGCTCAAGAGACCCAGTACTTC; CDR3aa: CATSDPITGAQETQYF
j_gene: TRBJ2-7; abundance: NA; v_gene: TRBV7-2; d_gene: NA; len: 15; CDR3nt: TGTGCCAGCAGCTTAGGAGCTATCGCGGGTTACGAGCAGTACTTC; CDR3aa: CASSLGAIAGYEQYF
j_gene: TRBJ2-1; abundance: NA; v_gene: TRBV19; d_gene: NA; len: 16; CDR3nt: TGTGCCAGTACCCCCAGTGGGGCCCCATCCTACAATGAGCAGTTCTTC; CDR3aa: CASTPSGAPSYNEQFF
j_gene: TRBJ2-1; abundance: NA; v_gene: TRBV4-3; d_gene: NA; len: 15; CDR3nt: TGCGCCAGCAGCCAAGATTTAGCTAGCGCAGGTGAGCAGTTCTTC; CDR3aa: CASSQDLASAGEQFF
j_gene: TRBJ1-6; abundance: few; v_gene: TRBV6-1; d_gene: NA; len: 13; CDR3nt: TGTGCCAGCAGTGACGTGTATAATTCACCCCTCCACTTT; CDR3aa: CASSDVYNSPLHF
j_gene: TRBJ2-2; abundance: NA; v_gene: TRBV3-1/TRBV3-2; d_gene: TRBD2; len: 18; CDR3nt: TGTGCCAGCAGCCTGCCCCCGGGACTAGCGGGGAGGACCGGGGAGCTGTTTTTT; CDR3aa: CASSLPPGLAGRTGELFF
j_gene: TRBJ1-2; abundance: many; v_gene: TRBV5-6; d_gene: TRBD1; len: 15; CDR3nt: TGTGCCAGCAGCCCAGACTTGGGACAGAGCTATGGCTACACCTTC; CDR3aa: CASSPDLGQSYGYTF
j_gene: TRBJ1-5; abundance: NA; v_gene: TRBV21-1; d_gene: NA; len: 16; CDR3nt: TGTGCCAGCAGCAAAACAGGGTCATTGAGCAATCAGCCCCAGCATTTT; CDR3aa: CASSKTGSLSNQPQHF
j_gene: TRBJ2-7; abundance: NA; v_gene: TRBV27; d_gene: NA; len: 12; CDR3nt: TGTGCCAGCAGACCAATCGGCGGGGAGCAGTACTTC; CDR3aa: CASRPIGGEQYF
j_gene: TRBJ2-3; abundance: NA; v_gene: TRBV7-2; d_gene: TRBD2; len: 16; CDR3nt: TGTGCCAGCAGCTTTCTAGCGGGGGATATTACAGATACGCAGTATTTT; CDR3aa: CASSFLAGDITDTQYF
j_gene: TRBJ2-2; abundance: few; v_gene: TRBV7-2; d_gene: NA; len: 15; CDR3nt: TGTGCCAGCAGCCCTAGGCTCGGGGAGGCCGGGGAGCTGTTTTTT; CDR3aa: CASSPRLGEAGELFF
j_gene: TRBJ2-2; abundance: NA; v_gene: TRBV5-1; d_gene: TRBD1; len: 13; CDR3nt: TGCGCCAGCAGCCGGACAGGGACCGGGGAGCTGTTTTTT; CDR3aa: CASSRTGTGELFF
j_gene: TRBJ2-3; abundance: NA; v_gene: TRBV11-2; d_gene: TRBD2; len: 15; CDR3nt: TGTGCCAGCAGCTTGGGAGCGGGGTCCACAGATACGCAGTATTTT; CDR3aa: CASSLGAGSTDTQYF
j_gene: TRBJ2-5; abundance: NA; v_gene: TRBV28; d_gene: NA; len: 15; CDR3nt: TGTGCCAGCAGTTTCGGGACTTATAACCAAGAGACCCAGTACTTC; CDR3aa: CASSFGTYNQETQYF
j_gene: TRBJ2-1; abundance: NA; v_gene: TRBV5-1; d_gene: TRBD2; len: 18; CDR3nt: TGCGCCAGCAGCTTGGGGGGACTAGCGGCATACTCCTACAATGAGCAGTTCTTC; CDR3aa: CASSLGGLAAYSYNEQFF
j_gene: TRBJ2-3; abundance: NA; v_gene: TRBV18; d_gene: TRBD1; len: 15; CDR3nt: TGTGCCAGCTCCCTTAGACAGGGCGTCACAGATACGCAGTATTTT; CDR3aa: CASSLRQGVTDTQYF
j_gene: TRBJ1-4; abundance: NA; v_gene: TRBV30; d_gene: TRBD1; len: 14; CDR3nt: TGTGCCTGGAGGGGACAGGGGGCTTTTGAAAAACTGTTTTTT; CDR3aa: CAWRGQGAFEKLFF
j_gene: TRBJ2-3; abundance: NA; v_gene: TRBV19; d_gene: NA; len: 15; CDR3nt: TGTGCCAGTAACCCCAGGGCGAGTAGCACAGATACGCAGTATTTT; CDR3aa: CASNPRASSTDTQYF
j_gene: TRBJ2-5; abundance: NA; v_gene: TRBV12-2; d_gene: NA; len: 17; CDR3nt: TGTGCAAGTCGCCCAAACCTCCTAGCGGGGGATCAAGAGACCCAGTACTTC; CDR3aa: CASRPNLLAGDQETQYF
j_gene: TRBJ1-6; abundance: NA; v_gene: TRBV29-1; d_gene: NA; len: 11; CDR3nt: TGCAGCCCCCCGGGGAATTCACCCCTCCACTTT; CDR3aa: CSPPGNSPLHF
j_gene: TRBJ1-1; abundance: NA; v_gene: TRBV19; d_gene: NA; len: 15; CDR3nt: TGTGCCAGTAGTATAGCTCGGGGGGCCGGCACTGAAGCTTTCTTT; CDR3aa: CASSIARGAGTEAFF
j_gene: TRBJ1-1; abundance: few; v_gene: TRBV24-1; d_gene: TRBD1; len: 16; CDR3nt: TGTGCCACCAGGAACGACAGGGGGTGCCTCTCCACTGAAGCTTTCTTT; CDR3aa: CATRNDRGCLSTEAFF
j_gene: TRBJ2-1; abundance: once; v_gene: TRBV7-3; d_gene: NA; len: 13; CDR3nt: TGTGCCAGCAGCTTAGGGGGGGCCAATGAGCAGTTCTTC; CDR3aa: CASSLGGANEQFF
j_gene: TRBJ2-1; abundance: NA; v_gene: TRBV6-4; d_gene: TRBD2; len: 20; CDR3nt: TGTGCCAGCAGTGACTTGCCGGGACTAGCGGGAGTTCTTTCCTACAATGAGCAGTTCTTC; CDR3aa: CASSDLPGLAGVLSYNEQFF
j_gene: TRBJ2-1; abundance: NA; v_gene: TRBV19; d_gene: TRBD2; len: 17; CDR3nt: TGTGCCAGTAGTATTCAGGCTAGCGGGGAGACTTACAATGAGCAGTTCTTC; CDR3aa: CASSIQASGETYNEQFF
j_gene: TRBJ2-3; abundance: once; v_gene: TRBV7-3; d_gene: TRBD2; len: 15; CDR3nt: TGTGCCAGCAGCCTATCGGGACTACATACAGATACGCAGTATTTT; CDR3aa: CASSLSGLHTDTQYF
j_gene: TRBJ1-2; abundance: NA; v_gene: TRBV7-8; d_gene: TRBD1; len: 17; CDR3nt: TGTGCCAGCAGCTTATCACGGACAGGGGACTTCGGGCGTGGCTACACCTTC; CDR3aa: CASSLSRTGDFGRGYTF
j_gene: TRBJ1-4; abundance: once; v_gene: TRBV2; d_gene: NA; len: 14; CDR3nt: TGTGCCAGCAGTCAGGGATACGGGAATGAAAAACTGTTTTTT; CDR3aa: CASSQGYGNEKLFF
j_gene: TRBJ2-1; abundance: NA; v_gene: TRBV3-1/TRBV3-2; d_gene: NA; len: 15; CDR3nt: TGTGCCAGCAGCCAAGATAGGGACACATACAATGAGCAGTTCTTC; CDR3aa: CASSQDRDTYNEQFF
j_gene: TRBJ1-1; abundance: once; v_gene: TRBV6-5; d_gene: TRBD1; len: 14; CDR3nt: TGTGCCAGCAGACCCGACAGGGAAGTCACTGAAGCTTTCTTT; CDR3aa: CASRPDREVTEAFF